One sample yielded the 30 T cell receptor beta chains listed below, sequenced in a study of blood T cell repertoires in COVID-19. The table came from immunoSEQ multiplex PCR; TCRdb's copy has only in-frame clones and leaves some out. The sample records tens of thousands of clones, about 89% being singletons. Material: peripheral blood. These receptors originate from a man aged 50 or older with active or convalescent COVID-19.

This sequence joins TRBV28 and TRBJ1-3; D uncertain. Trimming pared 5 bases from V and 4 bases from J, leaving 9 bases between. Germline V gives CDR1 MDHEN, CDR2 SYDVKM. The CDR3 totals 13 residues. CDR3 in amino acids: CASSAAGGNTIYF. DNA for the CDR3: TGTGCCAGCAGTGCGGCGGGGGGAAACACCATATATTTT. The full variable domain, in which reference TRBV28 and TRBJ1-3 provide the parts outside the CDR3, is DVKVTQSSRYLVKRTGEKVFLECVQDMDHENMFWYRQDPGLGLRLIYFSYDVKMKEKGDIPEGYSVSREKKERFSLILESASTNQTSMYLCASSAAGGNTIYFGEGSWLTVV.

This chain uses TRBV28 with TRBJ2-7; possibly TRBD2 for D (6 bases). V dropped 5 bases and J dropped 1 base, with 15 bases sitting between them. CDR3 length: 15 residues. From germline, CDR1 is MDHEN and CDR2 SYDVKM. CDR3 sequence (DNA): TGTGCCAGCAGTATAAGCGGGCGGCTATCCTACGAGCAGTACTTC. Translation: CASSISGRLSYEQYF.

This sequence joins TRBV27 and TRBJ2-7, with D uncertain. Germline assignment: CDR1 MNHEY and CDR2 SMNVEV (reference sequence). CDR3 size: 13 residues. The V and J ends lost 3 bases and 6 bases respectively, with 12 bases between them. CDR3 residues: CASSFTAASEQYF. The CDR3 DNA sequence: TGTGCCAGCAGTTTTACCGCGGCGTCCGAGCAGTACTTC.

This clone was seen a handful of times. This chain connects TRBV27 to TRBJ2-7; D might be TRBD2 (5 bases). This CDR3 comprises 17 residues. V shed 4 bases and J shed 0 bases, with 19 bases lying between them. Germline lookup yields CDR1 MNHEY and CDR2 SMNVEV (reference sequence). DNA for the CDR3: TGTGCCAGCAGTTCACCTTTGCGGGCCCGGTACTCCTACGAGCAGTACTTC. This translates into CASSSPLRARYSYEQYF.

This clone appeared a few times. The rearrangement links TRBV5-1 to TRBJ2-5, with D perhaps TRBD1 (5 bases). The ends were cut back, 4 bases at V and 2 bases at J, with 12 bases in the middle. The V gene's germline CDR1 is SGHRS and CDR2 YFSETQ. The length of the CDR3 is 14 residues. The DNA for the CDR3 is TGCGCCAGCAGCCCCGGACAAAGTCAAGAGACCCAGTACTTC. Its protein product is CASSPGQSQETQYF.

The gene calls are TRBV30 and TRBJ2-7; the D gene is possibly TRBD2 (5 bases). Germline CDR1 is GTSNPN and CDR2 is SVGIG (reference sequence). The ends were cut back, 3 bases at V and 1 base at J, with 19 bases in the middle. This CDR3 spans 16 amino acids. CDR3 amino acids: CAWRANRGLLSYEQYF. CDR3 nucleotide sequence: TGTGCCTGGAGGGCCAATCGAGGACTCCTTTCCTACGAGCAGTACTTC.

CDR3 nucleotide sequence: TGTGCCAGCAGTCGGTCCGGACTCCGTAACTATGGCTACACCTTC. Translation gives CASSRSGLRNYGYTF. The chain employs TRBV6-5 and TRBJ1-2; no reliable D call. The germline V gene has CDR1 MNHEY and CDR2 SVGAGI. The CDR3 is made up of 15 amino acids. The V and J ends lost 5 bases and 1 base respectively, with 14 bases between them.

The chain has TRBV7-8 and TRBJ2-7, with 12 bases identical to TRBD2. The CDR3 has 16 residues. CDR1 and CDR2 (germline): SGHVS, FQNEAQ. J lost 3 bases, V lost 3 bases, and 6 bases had no gene match. CDR3 in DNA: TGTGCCAGCAGCTTCAGGACTAGCGGGGTGAGCTACGAGCAGTACGTC. The encoded protein is CASSFRTSGVSYEQYV.

This chain joins TRBV29-1 and TRBJ2-1; 7 positions match TRBD2. Trimming removed 4 bases from V and 10 bases from J; junction bases left unmatched: 13. Germline CDR1 SQVTM, CDR2 ANQGSEA. This CDR3 is built from 14 residues. The CDR3 region is CSVGRAGAASEQFF. The CDR3 DNA follows: TGCAGCGTTGGTAGGGCGGGAGCCGCCAGCGAGCAGTTCTTC.

The J gene is TRBJ1-5, the V gene TRBV7-8; D gene unclear. V shed 0 bases and J shed 1 base, with 10 bases lying between them. CDR1 is SGHVS and CDR2 is FQNEAQ in the germline V gene. The CDR3 totals 16 residues. CDR3 residues: CASSLASVMSNQPQHF. In DNA, the CDR3 is TGTGCCAGCAGCTTAGCGAGTGTTATGAGCAATCAGCCCCAGCATTTT. Together with reference TRBV7-8 and TRBJ1-5, the CDR3 gives the full variable domain: GAGVSQSPRYKVAKRGQDVALRCDPISGHVSLFWYQQALGQGPEFLTYFQNEAQLDKSGLPSDRFFAERPEGSVSTLKIQRTQQEDSAVYLCASSLASVMSNQPQHFGDGTRLSIL.

The chain links TRBV7-9 to TRBJ2-5, with D possibly TRBD1 on 5 matching bases. Germline CDR1 SEHNR, CDR2 FQNEAQ (reference sequence). V dropped 5 bases and J dropped 5 bases, with 9 bases sitting between them. The CDR3 covers 12 residues. The CDR3 coding sequence is TGTGCCAGCAGCCCAGGGCAGGAGACCCAGTACTTC. As protein: CASSPGQETQYF. The full variable domain, in which reference TRBV7-9 and TRBJ2-5 provide the parts outside the CDR3, is DTGVSQNPRHKITKRGQNVTFRCDPISEHNRLYWYRQTLGQGPEFLTYFQNEAQLEKSRLLSDRFSAERPKGSFSTLEIQRTEQGDSAMYLCASSPGQETQYFGPGTRLLVL.

This sequence joins TRBV2 and TRBJ1-3; D gene ambiguous. The germline V gene encodes CDR1 SNHLY and CDR2 FYNNEI. The CDR3 sequence is 13 residues long. Trimming removed 7 bases at V and 0 bases at J, with 7 bases between. The CDR3 DNA follows: TGTGCCAGCAAGGAGATCTCTGGAAACACCATATATTTT. Encoded protein: CASKEISGNTIYF.

In its sample, this clone was seen once. This chain links TRBV7-9 with TRBJ1-4; 10 nucleotides align to TRBD1. The CDR3 contains 14 residues. The junction had 5 bases not matched to a gene; V was cut back by 5 bases and J by 8 bases. Per germline, CDR1 SEHNR and CDR2 FQNEAQ (reference sequence). The CDR3 protein is CASSPGQGVEKLFF. In DNA, the CDR3 is TGTGCCAGCAGCCCCGGACAGGGGGTCGAAAAACTGTTTTTT.

The chain couples TRBV6-1 to TRBJ1-5, with D uncertain. Germline V gives CDR1 MNHNS, CDR2 SASEGT. V lost 1 base, J lost 2 bases, and 6 bases lay in between. The CDR3 runs 14 residues. CDR3 amino acids: CASSEGQGNQPQHF. CDR3 nucleotides: TGTGCCAGCAGTGAAGGGCAGGGCAATCAGCCCCAGCATTTT.

The chain is built from TRBV11-2 and TRBJ1-4; the match to TRBD1 covers 8 bases. The CDR3 has 15 amino acids. Trimming cost V 5 bases and J 7 bases; bases outside gene matches: 9. The germline gives CDR1 SGHAT, CDR2 FQNNGV. In nucleotides, the CDR3 is TGTGCCAGCAGCACGGACAGGGATGCAGGTGAAAAACTGTTTTTT. Translating gives CASSTDRDAGEKLFF. The full variable domain, rest sourced from reference TRBV11-2 and TRBJ1-4, is EAGVAQSPRYKIIEKRQSVAFWCNPISGHATLYWYQQILGQGPKLLIQFQNNGVVDDSQLPKDRFSAERLKGVDSTLKIQPAKLEDSAVYLCASSTDRDAGEKLFFGSGTQLSVL.

This chain uses TRBV12-3 or TRBV12-4 with TRBJ1-1, with D unclear. Trimming took off 7 bases at V and 4 bases at J, with 10 bases between the two ends. The CDR3 covers 12 residues. CDR3 nucleotide sequence: TGTGCCAGCACGGAGTTTGGCACTGAAGCTTTCTTT. Translation gives CASTEFGTEAFF.

The chain couples TRBV2 to TRBJ1-3; maybe TRBD1 (5 bases). The CDR3 has 15 residues. V was shortened by 6 bases and J by 0 bases, with 12 bases between the two germline ends. Germline values: CDR1 SNHLY, CDR2 FYNNEI. Here the CDR3 reads CASSYRLRSGNTIYF. For the CDR3, the DNA is TGTGCCAGCAGCTACAGGTTACGCTCTGGAAACACCATATATTTT.

This chain links TRBV6-5 with TRBJ1-2; 8 positions agree with TRBD1. The V and J ends lost 8 bases and 3 bases, in that order; junction bases with no gene match: 11. The CDR3 is made up of 15 amino acids. Germline CDR1 is MNHEY and CDR2 is SVGAGI. The CDR3 DNA sequence: TGTGCCAGCGGGATCAACAGGGGGTGGGACTATGGCTACACCTTC. Residues: CASGINRGWDYGYTF.

J is TRBJ1-4 and V is TRBV27, with D possibly being TRBD1 (5 bases). The CDR3 contains 17 residues. CDR1 is MNHEY, CDR2 SMNVEV, per germline (reference sequence). Trimming removed 2 bases at V and 8 bases at J, with 21 bases between. DNA for the CDR3: TGTGCCAGCAGTTTACTGGGACCTCGGGGGATAACCGAAAAACTGTTTTTT. As protein: CASSLLGPRGITEKLFF.

The V and J genes are TRBV7-2 and TRBJ1-1; TRBD1 agrees at 9 bases. V shed 5 bases, J shed 0 bases, and the junction held 4 bases outside the gene matches. This CDR3 contains 15 residues. The germline CDR1 and CDR2 sequences are SGHTA and FQGNSA. The CDR3 DNA reads as TGTGCCAGCAGCCTTCGGACAGGGGTGAACACTGAAGCTTTCTTT. Amino acids: CASSLRTGVNTEAFF.

The chain employs TRBV5-5 and TRBJ2-3; TRBD1 aligns across 7 bases. This CDR3 comprises 14 residues. Trimming took 3 bases from V and 6 from J; bases not matched to a gene: 7. Per germline, CDR1 SGHKS and CDR2 YYEKEE (reference sequence). Here the CDR3 reads CASSSRQGIDTQYF. CDR3 nucleotide sequence: TGTGCCAGCAGCTCCCGACAGGGAATCGATACGCAGTATTTT.

The V call is TRBV5-4, the J call TRBJ2-1, with D possibly TRBD1 on 6 matching bases. The CDR3 loop spans 19 amino acids. Looked up from germline, CDR1 is SGHNT and CDR2 is YYREEE (reference sequence). V lost 5 bases and J 6 bases, leaving 30 bases between the germline ends. The CDR3 region has the DNA TGTGCCAGCAGTCCCTCTAGTGTCGTCTTCCTAGGGGGAAGCAATGAGCAGTTCTTC. Translating gives CASSPSSVVFLGGSNEQFF.

This clone rates as medium-sized. The chain links TRBV3-1 (or the pseudogene TRBV3-2) to TRBJ2-7; 8 positions agree with TRBD2. Germline V gene data show CDR1 as LGHDT and CDR2 as YNNKEL (reference sequence). V shed 1 base, J shed 3 bases, and the junction held 2 bases outside the gene matches. The CDR3 length is 14 residues. CDR3 nucleotide sequence: TGTGCCAGCAGCCAAGTACTAGCGGACTACGAGCAGTACTTC. This sequence encodes CASSQVLADYEQYF.

This clone was seen only a few times. The chain joins TRBV7-8 to TRBJ2-1, with no clear D. This CDR3 comprises 14 residues. Per the germline V gene, CDR1 is SGHVS and CDR2 is FQNEAQ. Trimming pared 3 bases from V and 6 bases from J, leaving 12 bases between. CDR3 DNA sequence: TGTGCCAGCAGCTTCGTGCGAGTCATCAATGAGCAGTTCTTC. It is translated as CASSFVRVINEQFF.

The chain joins TRBV19 to TRBJ1-6; TRBD1 might be the D (5 bases). Germline values: CDR1 LNHDA, CDR2 SQIVND (reference sequence). The V and J ends lost 3 bases and 6 bases respectively, with 9 bases between them. The length of the CDR3 is 14 residues. The CDR3: CASSIVGGNSPLHF. For the CDR3, the DNA is TGTGCCAGTAGTATCGTGGGGGGTAATTCACCCCTCCACTTT.

The chain uses TRBV7-8 and TRBJ1-1, with TRBD1 as a possible D gene (6 bases). CDR1 is SGHVS and CDR2 is FQNEAQ in the germline V gene. The germline V and J ends were trimmed by 5 bases and 0 bases, with 10 bases remaining between them. This CDR3 has 14 residues. CDR3 loop: CASSLGHLNTEAFF. CDR3 bases: TGTGCCAGCAGCCTGGGACATTTGAACACTGAAGCTTTCTTT.

The chain links TRBV30 to TRBJ1-6; D possibly corresponds to TRBD1 (6 bases). The CDR3 has 14 amino acids. Germline assignment: CDR1 GTSNPN and CDR2 SVGIG (reference sequence). Deletions cut 6 bases from V and 6 bases from J, with 15 bases between. CDR3 in amino acids: CACQRDTLNSPLHF. CDR3 nucleotides: TGTGCCTGTCAACGGGACACCCTTAATTCACCCCTCCACTTT.

The chain recombines TRBV6-5 with TRBJ2-7; D remains ambiguous. The CDR3 has 14 amino acids. The ends were cut back, 4 bases at V and 2 bases at J, with 12 bases in the middle. Looked up from germline, CDR1 is MNHEY and CDR2 is SVGAGI. CDR3 protein: CASSFNERAYEQYF. CDR3 nucleotides: TGTGCCAGCAGTTTTAACGAACGGGCCTACGAGCAGTACTTC.

This chain connects TRBV7-9 to TRBJ2-5; 13 bases fit TRBD2. After removal of 5 bases from V and 4 bases from J, the junction contained 13 bases not matched to a gene. The CDR3 is 18 amino acids. Germline V gene lookup returns CDR1 SEHNR and CDR2 FQNEAQ (reference sequence). CDR3 sequence (DNA): TGTGCCAGCAGCATAGGGACTAGCGGGACGTATTTTACAGAGACCCAGTACTTC. As protein: CASSIGTSGTYFTETQYF. Drawing the rest from reference TRBV7-9 and TRBJ2-5, the complete variable domain is DTGVSQNPRHKITKRGQNVTFRCDPISEHNRLYWYRQTLGQGPEFLTYFQNEAQLEKSRLLSDRFSAERPKGSFSTLEIQRTEQGDSAMYLCASSIGTSGTYFTETQYFGPGTRLLVL.

The chain uses TRBV27 and TRBJ2-7, with TRBD1 matching over 7 bases. CDR1 MNHEY and CDR2 SMNVEV come from the germline V gene (reference sequence). This CDR3 has 13 residues. The trim removed 3 bases at V and 1 base at J, leaving 0 bases unmatched. The CDR3 sequence: CASSLGQSYEQYF. CDR3 bases: TGTGCCAGCAGTTTGGGACAGTCCTACGAGCAGTACTTC.